Listed here are 17 T cell receptor beta chains from one sample, sequenced in a study of beta chain features in type 1 diabetes (dated by TCRdb to the late 2010s). The receptor library was made with the immunoSEQ multiplex PCR assay. The entire amount of isolated RNA was reverse transcribed using the High Capacity cDNA Reverse Transcription Kit, so the sequenced TCRB transcripts were expressed ones. The clones in this table, taken by TCRdb from immuneACCESS, are in-frame only. Not every clone is retained; where verified, under half of the shortfall comes from an unresolved V gene, and the cause of the rest is unknown. The sample records around 310,000 clones, 9.5% to 11% of which are singletons. The ten most abundant clones make up roughly 0.014% of the sample. Sequences were obtained from naive CD4+ T cells from blood. The cell subset or site label of this sample denotes: true naive CD4+ T cells. The source of these receptors is a woman in her thirties in good health.

This chain connects TRBV7-2 to TRBJ2-7, with no clear D. Trimming pared 1 base from V and 2 bases from J, leaving 6 bases between. Germline CDR1 and CDR2: SGHTA and FQGNSA. This CDR3 spans 13 amino acids. CDR3 sequence (DNA): TGTGCCAGCAGCTTAGAGTCGGCCTACGAGCAGTACTTC. Its protein is CASSLESAYEQYF.

The rearrangement joins TRBV7-2 to TRBJ2-7; a possible D gene is TRBD2 (7 bases). Trimming removed 0 bases from V and 0 bases from J, with 18 bases in between. This CDR3 region has 18 residues. Germline CDR1 SGHTA, CDR2 FQGNSA. CDR3 in DNA: TGTGCCAGCAGCTTAGCTTCCCCGGGGGGCTTCGACTCCTACGAGCAGTACTTC. Its protein is CASSLASPGGFDSYEQYF. Based on the CDR3 plus reference TRBV7-2 and TRBJ2-7, the full variable domain is GAGVSQSPSNKVTEKGKDVELRCDPISGHTALYWYRQSLGQGLEFLIYFQGNSAPDKSGLPSDRFSAERTGGSVSTLTIQRTQQEDSAVYLCASSLASPGGFDSYEQYFGPGTRLTVT.

The chain has TRBV29-1 and TRBJ2-7; 10 nucleotides align to TRBD1. The CDR3 is 13 residues long. The germline V gene has CDR1 SQVTM and CDR2 ANQGSEA. With V trimmed by 7 bases and J by 0 bases, 3 bases remained unmatched. CDR3 sequence: CSARTGGSYEQYF. The CDR3 nucleotides are TGCAGCGCACGGACAGGGGGCTCCTACGAGCAGTACTTC.

The rearrangement uses TRBV7-2 and TRBJ2-7, with D possibly being TRBD2 (6 bases). The CDR3 has 15 amino acids. V was clipped by 8 bases and J by 2 bases, with 19 bases between them. The germline CDR1 and CDR2 sequences are SGHTA and FQGNSA. The CDR3 loop reads CASFPTSISTYEQYF. The CDR3 region has the DNA TGTGCCAGCTTCCCTACTAGCATCTCAACCTACGAGCAGTACTTC.

The chain has TRBV5-4 and TRBJ2-7; the match to TRBD1 covers 7 bases. CDR1 and CDR2 (germline): SGHNT, YYREEE (reference sequence). The CDR3 extends over 13 amino acids. Trimming cost V 4 bases and J 4 bases; bases outside gene matches: 5. The CDR3 spells CASSNRQGYEQYF. The CDR3 DNA sequence: TGTGCCAGCAGCAATAGACAGGGTTACGAGCAGTACTTC.

This clone was seen more than once but under ten times. CDR3 DNA sequence: TGTGCCAGCAGCGTAGCCGTTTCTGAGACCCAGTACTTC. It is translated as CASSVAVSETQYF. The chain carries TRBV9 and TRBJ2-5, with D uncertain. This CDR3 spans 13 amino acids. CDR1 SGDLS and CDR2 YYNGEE come from the germline V gene. The V end lost 0 bases, the J end lost 5 bases, and 8 bases lay between the germline ends.

This clone was picked up a small number of times. The chain carries TRBV5-1 and TRBJ1-1; 7 positions agree with TRBD1. V trimming: 1 base; J trimming: 1 base; junction bases outside the gene matches: 1. The germline V gene has CDR1 SGHRS and CDR2 YFSETQ. The CDR3 sequence is 14 residues long. The CDR3, as DNA: TGCGCCAGCAGCTTGACAGGGGAGAACACTGAAGCTTTCTTT. Translating gives CASSLTGENTEAFF.

This rearrangement joins TRBV18 to TRBJ1-2; 8 bases map to TRBD1. Losses at the gene ends were 6 bases for V and 2 bases for J; bases not matched to a gene: 5. Germline V lookup: CDR1 KGHSH, CDR2 LQKENI. The CDR3 extends over 14 amino acids. CDR3 DNA: TGTGCCAGCTCCCCGGGACAGGAGAACTATGGCTACACCTTC. This gives the protein CASSPGQENYGYTF. Complete variable domain (other parts from reference TRBV18 and TRBJ1-2): NAGVMQNPRHLVRRRGQEARLRCSPMKGHSHVYWYRQLPEEGLKFMVYLQKENIIDESGMPKERFSAEFPKEGPSILRIQQVVRGDSAAYFCASSPGQENYGYTFGSGTRLTVV.

This clone showed up just a few times. This same CDR3 is encoded by further DNA sequences in the sample. V is TRBV29-1 and J is TRBJ2-7; 11 nucleotides align to TRBD1. Per the germline V gene, CDR1 is SQVTM and CDR2 is ANQGSEA. Trimming removed 5 bases from V and 0 bases from J; junction bases left unmatched: 3. The CDR3 extends over 14 amino acids. This CDR3 reads CSVSGTGGSYEQYF. The CDR3 bases are TGCAGCGTTTCCGGGACAGGGGGCTCCTACGAGCAGTACTTC.

This clone came up a few times. The rearrangement links TRBV4-3 to TRBJ2-1; D is possibly TRBD2 (6 bases). V shed 0 bases and J shed 7 bases, with 7 bases lying between them. CDR3 length equals 13 residues. The germline V gene has CDR1 LGHNA and CDR2 YSLEER. Here the CDR3 reads CASSQEGGNEQFF. The CDR3 DNA reads TGCGCCAGCAGCCAAGAGGGAGGAAATGAGCAGTTCTTC.

The chain links TRBV15 to TRBJ1-4; D is possibly TRBD1 (6 bases). Germline V gene lookup returns CDR1 LNHNV and CDR2 YYDKDF (reference sequence). The V end lost 1 base, the J end lost 3 bases, and 9 bases lay between the germline ends. The CDR3 runs 15 residues. The CDR3 nucleotides are TGTGCCACCAGCAGAGTCCGACAGGCTAATGAAAAACTGTTTTTT. It yields the protein CATSRVRQANEKLFF.

This clone has a handful of counts. V usage is TRBV4-1 and J usage is TRBJ2-1, with D maybe TRBD2 (5 bases). Germline lookup yields CDR1 MGHRA and CDR2 YSYEKL. The germline V and J ends were trimmed by 1 base and 6 bases, with 13 bases remaining between them. CDR3 length: 15 residues. The CDR3 spells CASSQGADWSNEQFF. For the CDR3, the DNA is TGCGCCAGCAGCCAAGGAGCGGATTGGAGCAATGAGCAGTTCTTC.

The V and J genes are TRBV9 and TRBJ2-2; no reliable D call. The ends were cut back, 1 base at V and 2 bases at J, with 12 bases in the middle. Germline CDR1 is SGDLS and CDR2 is YYNGEE. The CDR3 length is 16 residues. The CDR3 nucleotides read TGTGCCAGCAGCGTACCGTATGGCAGAAACACCGGGGAGCTGTTTTTT. Amino acids: CASSVPYGRNTGELFF.

The rearrangement links TRBV25-1 to TRBJ2-7; 9 nucleotides line up with TRBD2. Germline CDR1 is MGHDK and CDR2 is SYGVNS. The ends lost 4 bases at V and 5 bases at J; junction bases unmatched: 15. This CDR3 comprises 17 residues. CDR3 sequence (DNA): TGTGCCAGCAGTGGCCCCCAGAAAATAGCGGGAGTCAACGAGCAGTACTTC. Translation gives CASSGPQKIAGVNEQYF.

This rearrangement joins TRBV28 to TRBJ2-7; the match to TRBD2 covers 9 bases. The CDR3 length is 15 residues. The J segment lost 0 bases and the V segment lost 5 bases, leaving 5 bases of the junction unmatched. Germline CDR1 MDHEN, CDR2 SYDVKM. The CDR3 protein is CASSRTSVISYEQYF. The CDR3 DNA reads TGTGCCAGCAGTCGGACTAGCGTTATCTCCTACGAGCAGTACTTC.

J is TRBJ2-7 and V is TRBV5-1, with 9 bases matching TRBD1. Per the germline V gene, CDR1 is SGHRS and CDR2 is YFSETQ. J lost 2 bases, V lost 4 bases, and 10 bases had no gene match. The CDR3 runs 16 residues. The CDR3 bases are TGCGCCAGCAGCCATGATCCGGGACAGGGAACCTACGAGCAGTACTTC. Its translation is CASSHDPGQGTYEQYF. The full variable domain, rest sourced from reference TRBV5-1 and TRBJ2-7, is KAGVTQTPRYLIKTRGQQVTLSCSPISGHRSVSWYQQTPGQGLQFLFEYFSETQRNKGNFPGRFSGRQFSNSRSEMNVSTLELGDSALYLCASSHDPGQGTYEQYFGPGTRLTVT.

In its sample, this clone was seen a few times. The rearrangement uses TRBV5-4 and TRBJ1-1, with D perhaps TRBD1 (6 bases). The germline V gene encodes CDR1 SGHNT and CDR2 YYREEE (reference sequence). Trimming took 0 bases from V and 1 from J, leaving 7 bases between them. This CDR3 is built from 14 residues. The CDR3 here is CASSLDRANTEAFF. CDR3 bases: TGTGCCAGCAGCTTGGACAGGGCGAACACTGAAGCTTTCTTT. The full variable domain, completed using reference TRBV5-4 and TRBJ1-1, is ETGVTQSPTHLIKTRGQQVTLRCSSQSGHNTVSWYQQALGQGPQFIFQYYREEENGRGNFPPRFSGLQFPNYSSELNVNALELDDSALYLCASSLDRANTEAFFGQGTRLTVV.